The 11 T cell receptor beta chains below all came from one sample that was sequenced in a study of T cells after yellow fever vaccination. MiXCR was run by TCRdb on the 5' RACE reads, yielding one entry per CDR3 protein. The sample consists of about 310,000 distinct CDR3 sequences, around 3.9% of them appearing once. This specimen was PBMCs, taken on the day of the yellow fever booster vaccination. The origin of the receptors is a man aged 18-30 years who received the YFV17D yellow fever vaccine.

The chain uses TRBV21-1 and TRBJ2-7; the tabulated D call, TRBD1, remains unverified against the DNA. TRBV21-1 is a pseudogene. This CDR3 has 17 residues. The CDR3 loop is CASSKVRPPLSLYEQYV. The DNA of the CDR3 is TGTGCCAGCAGCAAAGTTCGGCCACCCCTAAGCCTCTACGAGCAGTACGTC.

This clonotype was recorded at least ten times. This chain uses TRBV5-1 with TRBJ1-4; D might be TRBD1 (5 bases). The CDR3 is 14 residues long. Trimming removed 0 bases from V and 11 bases from J, with 14 bases in between. Per germline, CDR1 SGHRS and CDR2 YFSETQ. For the CDR3, the DNA is TGCGCCAGCAGCTTGGAGCCAGGGCAAGCCAAACTGTTTTTT. It is translated as CASSLEPGQAKLFF.

The chain is built from TRBV5-5 and TRBJ2-1, with 8 bases identical to TRBD2. Germline assignment: CDR1 SGHKS and CDR2 YYEKEE (reference sequence). V was pared by 4 bases and J by 4 bases, with 7 bases of the junction left unmatched. This CDR3 is built from 15 residues. The CDR3 region has the DNA TGTGCCAGCAGCATTGCGGCGGGGGGATACAATGAGCAGTTCTTC. Protein: CASSIAAGGYNEQFF.

To note about this clonotype: A much larger clone differs by one base, so this may be a read error. The CDR3 end shows no conserved phenylalanine or tryptophan, and so a read error is likely. The chain uses TRBV7-2 and TRBJ2-5, with 9 bases aligning to TRBD2. Germline V gives CDR1 SGHTA, CDR2 FQGNSA. The V segment lost 6 bases and the J segment 5 bases; nucleotides outside the gene matches: 7. CDR3 length: 14 residues. In DNA form, the CDR3 reads TGTGCCAGCAGTCTCGGGACTAGCAGGGAGACCCAGTACCTC. This codes for CASSLGTSRETQYL.

This clonotype was observed a few times. The J gene is TRBJ1-5, the V gene TRBV19; D is unclear. The germline V and J ends were trimmed by 8 bases and 9 bases, with 11 bases remaining between them. CDR1 is LNHDA and CDR2 is SQIVND in the germline V gene (reference sequence). CDR3 length: 11 residues. This chain's CDR3 is CASGLLGPQHF. The DNA for the CDR3 is TGTGCCAGTGGTCTCCTGGGGCCCCAGCATTTT.

At least ten counts were recorded for this clonotype. The chain employs TRBV18 and TRBJ2-5, with 7 bases fitting TRBD1. Germline-derived CDR1 and CDR2 are KGHSH and LQKENI. The junction had 7 bases not matched to a gene; V was cut back by 8 bases and J by 1 base. The CDR3 spans 14 residues. This chain's CDR3 is CASSPRQGQETQYF. DNA of the CDR3: TGTGCCAGCAGTCCCCGACAGGGCCAAGAGACCCAGTACTTC.

The table lists this clonotype with a few counts. The chain recombines TRBV7-6 with TRBJ2-7; D may be TRBD1 (6 bases). The V end was cut by 3 bases, the J end by 3 bases, with 15 bases between. Germline CDR1 SGHVS, CDR2 FNYEAQ. The CDR3 totals 15 residues. DNA for the CDR3: TGTGCCAGCAGCTTGTTTTCCGGGACAATCTACGAGCAGTACGTC. Translated, it gives CASSLFSGTIYEQYV.

This clonotype was picked up many times. The CDR3 coding sequence is TGTGCCAGCACCCTAGGGAGGGGGACAGGGGGACAAGAGACCCAGTACTTC. It codes for CASTLGRGTGGQETQYF. The rearrangement joins TRBV7-6 to TRBJ2-5, with 11 bases fitting TRBD1. Germline-derived CDR1 and CDR2 are SGHVS and FNYEAQ. The CDR3 is made up of 17 amino acids. The trim removed 7 bases at V and 2 bases at J, leaving 12 bases unmatched.

Only a few counts were recorded for this clonotype. The chain is built from TRBV5-4 and TRBJ2-5, with a possible D match to TRBD2 (5 bases). V was shortened by 4 bases and J by 3 bases, with 13 bases between the two germline ends. The CDR3 length is 14 residues. The germline CDR1 and CDR2 sequences are SGHNT and YYREEE (reference sequence). The CDR3 spells CASSTSGKEETQYF. CDR3 bases: TGTGCCAGCAGCACCTCCGGGAAAGAAGAGACCCAGTACTTC.

At least ten counts were recorded for this clonotype. This chain links TRBV11-2 with TRBJ2-1, with D possibly matching TRBD2 (6 bases). Germline CDR1 SGHAT, CDR2 FQNNGV. V was trimmed by 5 bases and J by 9 bases, leaving 23 bases between them. The CDR3 spans 16 residues. CDR3 bases: TGTGCCAGCAGCGCAACACATGGGACTCGCGACAGTGAGCAGTTCTTC. Amino acids: CASSATHGTRDSEQFF.

The table lists this clonotype with a few counts. V gene TRBV20-1 combines with J gene TRBJ1-3; D perhaps matches TRBD1 (5 bases). Germline V gene data show CDR1 as DFQATT and CDR2 as SNEGSKA (reference sequence). V was cut by 2 bases and J by 0 bases, with 11 bases left in between. The CDR3 consists of 15 residues. CDR3 loop: CSARIRGISGNTIYF. The CDR3 DNA sequence: TGCAGTGCTAGAATTAGGGGCATCTCTGGAAACACCATATATTTT.